Below, 21 T cell receptor beta chains from the same sample are listed, as sequenced in a study of a mutant IDH1 vaccine in newly diagnosed glioma. Their target antigens are unknown. Specified time point: week 5, during vaccination. The vaccine gave 300 ug of a 20-mer mutant IDH1 peptide subcutaneously per dose. Profiled with immunoSEQ multiplex PCR; TCRdb holds only in-frame clones, not every one. The table lists more than 40,000 clones, roughly 78% of them singletons. The source material was PBMCs, sampled from a glioma patient whose treatment included an IDH1 peptide vaccine. The receptors originated from a middle-aged woman with glioma.

The chain employs TRBV2 and TRBJ2-7; maybe TRBD2 (6 bases). Germline values: CDR1 SNHLY, CDR2 FYNNEI. CDR3 size: 14 residues. Deletions cut 8 bases from V and 4 bases from J, with 18 bases between. CDR3 in DNA: TGTGCCAGCGCGGGCTGGGGGACTCTATACGAGCAGTACTTC. Its translation is CASAGWGTLYEQYF.

This clone was recorded once. This sequence joins TRBV10-3 and TRBJ2-2; 7 bases match TRBD1. V trimming: 3 bases; J trimming: 4 bases; junction bases outside the gene matches: 5. The CDR3 is 15 amino acids. The germline gives CDR1 ENHRY, CDR2 SYGVKD. The chain's CDR3 is CAISDQGVGTGELFF. The CDR3 region has the DNA TGTGCCATCAGTGACCAGGGGGTGGGCACCGGGGAGCTGTTTTTT.

The V call is TRBV7-8, the J call TRBJ1-1; D may be TRBD1 (6 bases). V lost 5 bases and J lost 1, with 17 bases in between. This CDR3 is built from 16 residues. Germline CDR1 and CDR2: SGHVS and FQNEAQ. The CDR3 bases are TGTGCCAGCAGCGTAGGGACAATCATAAAGAACACTGAAGCTTTCTTT. It codes for CASSVGTIIKNTEAFF.

In this sample, this clone turned up a few times. The rearrangement links TRBV19 to TRBJ1-1; the D gene is possibly TRBD1 (5 bases). The V gene's germline CDR1 is LNHDA and CDR2 SQIVND (reference sequence). V was clipped by 8 bases and J by 4 bases, with 26 bases between them. The CDR3 spans 17 residues. The DNA of the CDR3 is TGTGCCAGTTATACTGACAGAGATACGACCATGGGCACTGAAGCTTTCTTT. Protein sequence: CASYTDRDTTMGTEAFF.

The rearrangement uses TRBV6-1 and TRBJ1-5; a weak D match, TRBD1 (6 bases). V was clipped by 7 bases and J by 4 bases, with 17 bases between them. From germline, CDR1 is MNHNS and CDR2 SASEGT. This CDR3 is built from 15 residues. The CDR3 is CASNRAGDGNQPQHF. DNA of the CDR3: TGTGCCAGCAACAGGGCAGGGGATGGGAATCAGCCCCAGCATTTT.

This sequence joins TRBV7-9 and TRBJ1-2, with D perhaps TRBD1 (5 bases). The CDR3 covers 16 residues. Trimming removed 5 bases from V and 8 bases from J, with 24 bases in between. CDR1 is SEHNR and CDR2 is FQNEAQ in the germline V gene (reference sequence). The CDR3: CASSPTGTPGSGGYTF. The CDR3 DNA reads TGTGCCAGCAGCCCAACCGGGACTCCGGGTTCGGGCGGCTACACCTTC. Full variable domain (remainder filled in from reference TRBV7-9 and TRBJ1-2): DTGVSQNPRHKITKRGQNVTFRCDPISEHNRLYWYRQTLGQGPEFLTYFQNEAQLEKSRLLSDRFSAERPKGSFSTLEIQRTEQGDSAMYLCASSPTGTPGSGGYTFGSGTRLTVV.

This chain connects TRBV29-1 to TRBJ2-2; D is unresolved. Germline V lookup: CDR1 SQVTM, CDR2 ANQGSEA. V shed 2 bases and J shed 2 bases, with 6 bases lying between them. This CDR3 spans 13 amino acids. CDR3 DNA: TGCAGCGTTGAACCCACAAACACCGGGGAGCTGTTTTTT. It translates to CSVEPTNTGELFF.

This clone was found a few times. The CDR3 DNA is TGTGCCAGCAGTTACGAAGGGACAGGTGAAAAACTGTTTTTT. It encodes CASSYEGTGEKLFF. The V gene is TRBV6-5, the J gene TRBJ1-4, with TRBD1 matching over 8 bases. The germline CDR1 and CDR2 sequences are MNHEY and SVGAGI. With V trimmed by 2 bases and J by 7 bases, 3 bases remained unmatched. CDR3 length: 14 residues.

J is TRBJ2-5 and V is TRBV2; D is perhaps TRBD1 (5 bases). The J call may be wrong; the DNA end is better matched by TRBJ2-7. The CDR3 runs 12 residues. Germline CDR1 and CDR2: SNHLY and FYNNEI. The CDR3 DNA reads TGTGCCAGCAGTGACAGGGCTTACGAGCAGTACTTC. Its protein product is CASSDRAYEQYF.

This sequence joins TRBV30 and TRBJ1-2; D is unresolved. This CDR3 spans 14 amino acids. Germline assignment: CDR1 GTSNPN and CDR2 SVGIG (reference sequence). Trimming took off 4 bases at V and 2 bases at J, with 14 bases between the two ends. CDR3 DNA: TGTGCCTGGACCCCTGGGTTGGGGAACTATGGCTACACCTTC. Encoded protein: CAWTPGLGNYGYTF.

This chain joins TRBV7-9 and TRBJ2-7, with TRBD2 matching over 7 bases. The trim removed 5 bases at V and 2 bases at J, leaving 12 bases unmatched. CDR3 length: 16 residues. From germline, CDR1 is SEHNR and CDR2 FQNEAQ (reference sequence). CDR3 coding DNA: TGTGCCAGCAGCCCCCGGAGCGGGACCAAGACCTACGAGCAGTACTTC. Translated, it gives CASSPRSGTKTYEQYF. The full variable domain, completed using reference TRBV7-9 and TRBJ2-7, is DTGVSQNPRHKITKRGQNVTFRCDPISEHNRLYWYRQTLGQGPEFLTYFQNEAQLEKSRLLSDRFSAERPKGSFSTLEIQRTEQGDSAMYLCASSPRSGTKTYEQYFGPGTRLTVT.

In this sample, this clone is medium-sized (0.01 to 0.1%). The chain's CDR3 is CASSLKGGSNQPQHF. CDR3 in DNA: TGTGCCAGCAGCTTAAAAGGGGGAAGCAATCAGCCCCAGCATTTT. The J gene is TRBJ1-5, the V gene TRBV7-2, with a possible D match to TRBD1 (6 bases). V was clipped by 2 bases and J by 1 base, with 9 bases between them. Germline V gene data show CDR1 as SGHTA and CDR2 as FQGNSA. CDR3 length: 15 amino acids.

V gene TRBV7-8 combines with J gene TRBJ2-5; possibly TRBD2 for D (6 bases). Trimming pared 4 bases from V and 1 base from J, leaving 13 bases between. The CDR3 contains 15 residues. Germline lookup yields CDR1 SGHVS and CDR2 FQNEAQ. The CDR3 reads CASSSLGGVQETQYF. CDR3 sequence (DNA): TGTGCCAGCAGCTCCCTAGGCGGGGTCCAAGAGACCCAGTACTTC.

The CDR3, as DNA: TGCGCCAGCAGCTTGTCGGGGACTAGCACAGATACGCAGTATTTT. It encodes CASSLSGTSTDTQYF. This chain links TRBV5-1 with TRBJ2-3; D possibly corresponds to TRBD2 (6 bases). The CDR3 covers 15 residues. Trimming cost V 1 base and J 0 bases, with 9 bases left between them. Germline CDR1 is SGHRS and CDR2 is YFSETQ.

The rearrangement uses TRBV7-2 and TRBJ2-2, with unresolved D. CDR1 and CDR2 from the germline V gene are SGHTA and FQGNSA. V was cut by 2 bases and J by 7 bases, with 17 bases left in between. This CDR3 is 16 amino acids long. CDR3 region: CASSLSGPPDVGELFF. CDR3 coding DNA: TGTGCCAGCAGCTTATCCGGACCCCCGGACGTCGGGGAGCTGTTTTTT.

In this sample, this clone turned up a few times. The rearrangement uses TRBV9 and TRBJ1-3; D gene ambiguous. The germline V gene encodes CDR1 SGDLS and CDR2 YYNGEE. The CDR3 is 13 amino acids. V gave up 6 bases and J gave up 0 bases, with 7 bases separating them. CDR3 DNA sequence: TGTGCCAGCACCCACTCCTCTGGAAACACCATATATTTT. Translating it yields CASTHSSGNTIYF.

This sequence joins TRBV11-2 and TRBJ2-7, with 11 bases fitting TRBD2. The J segment lost 1 base and the V segment lost 5 bases, leaving 10 bases of the junction unmatched. Germline V CDR1 and CDR2: SGHAT, FQNNGV. There are 17 residues in the CDR3. The CDR3 loop reads CASSRRTSGSTSYEQYF. The CDR3 DNA reads as TGTGCCAGCAGCCGACGGACTAGCGGGTCCACATCCTACGAGCAGTACTTC.

This clone came up once. The CDR3 loop reads CSVHGGPLLDGYTF. The CDR3 DNA follows: TGCAGCGTGCACGGCGGTCCCCTGTTAGATGGCTACACCTTC. The gene calls are TRBV29-1 and TRBJ1-2; the D is unclear. The CDR3 totals 14 residues. The germline V and J ends were trimmed by 6 bases and 6 bases, with 20 bases remaining between them. Germline CDR1 and CDR2: SQVTM and ANQGSEA.

The chain uses TRBV7-8 and TRBJ1-3; D remains unclear. This CDR3 is built from 14 residues. CDR1 is SGHVS and CDR2 is FQNEAQ in the germline V gene. Trimming pared 0 bases from V and 4 bases from J, leaving 7 bases between. This CDR3 reads CASSLAGLGNTIYF. CDR3 DNA: TGTGCCAGCAGCTTAGCAGGGTTGGGAAACACCATATATTTT.

The chain combines TRBV7-8 with TRBJ1-4; a possible D gene is TRBD1 (5 bases). The CDR3 length is 16 residues. Per germline, CDR1 SGHVS and CDR2 FQNEAQ. Deletions cut 6 bases from V and 6 bases from J, with 20 bases between. Here the CDR3 reads CASSPNVGGWDEKLFF. Here the CDR3 DNA reads TGTGCCAGCAGTCCAAATGTGGGGGGGTGGGATGAAAAACTGTTTTTT. Full variable domain (remainder filled in from reference TRBV7-8 and TRBJ1-4): GAGVSQSPRYKVAKRGQDVALRCDPISGHVSLFWYQQALGQGPEFLTYFQNEAQLDKSGLPSDRFFAERPEGSVSTLKIQRTQQEDSAVYLCASSPNVGGWDEKLFFGSGTQLSVL.

The chain joins TRBV5-4 to TRBJ1-1; TRBD1 aligns across 9 bases. The V and J ends lost 4 bases and 6 bases, in that order; junction bases with no gene match: 7. The germline V gene has CDR1 SGHNT and CDR2 YYREEE (reference sequence). The length of the CDR3 is 14 residues. CDR3 in DNA: TGTGCCAGCAGCCACACAGGGGGCATCGCTGAAGCTTTCTTT. It is translated as CASSHTGGIAEAFF.